Below are 27 T cell receptor beta chains sequenced from a single sample in a study of Ad26.COV2.S vaccination and SARS-CoV-2 variants. Data came from immunoSEQ multiplex PCR; TCRdb stores just in-frame clones and leaves some out. Here the sample spans roughly 400,000 clones, about 90% being singletons. The treatment here: around 19 received Ad26.COV2.S at low or high dose, single or two shots; about 5 received placebo; per-sample allocation not given. It was on day 63 after the first vaccine or placebo injection that samples were taken. The sequencing used peripheral blood, collected in a trial of Ad26.COV2.S vaccine versus placebo. The receptors were sampled from a person aged 18-60 years who received the Ad26.COV2.S COVID-19 vaccine or a placebo.

J is TRBJ2-1 and V is TRBV27; weak D call: TRBD1 (7 bases). Between the trimmed V and J ends, which lost 4 bases and 9 bases, there was a span of 13 bases. There are 13 residues in the CDR3. CDR1 MNHEY and CDR2 SMNVEV come from the germline V gene (reference sequence). CDR3 in amino acids: CASSWQGGSEQFF. In DNA, the CDR3 is TGTGCCAGCAGTTGGCAGGGGGGCAGTGAGCAGTTCTTC.

CDR3 amino acids: CASSQSPSGPYEQYF. The DNA for the CDR3 is TGTGCCAGCAGCCAATCTCCTAGCGGGCCCTACGAGCAGTACTTC. The gene calls are TRBV3-1 (or the pseudogene TRBV3-2) and TRBJ2-7; 8 nucleotides line up with TRBD2. With V trimmed by 2 bases and J by 2 bases, 5 bases remained unmatched. Germline CDR1 LGHDT, CDR2 YNNKEL (reference sequence). The length of the CDR3 is 15 residues.

The chain links TRBV15 to TRBJ1-1; D gene ambiguous. The CDR3 spans 14 residues. The germline gives CDR1 LNHNV, CDR2 YYDKDF (reference sequence). Trimming removed 6 bases at V and 0 bases at J, with 11 bases between. The DNA for the CDR3 is TGTGCCACCAGATCCCCGGAGATGAACACTGAAGCTTTCTTT. The encoded protein is CATRSPEMNTEAFF.

The rearrangement uses TRBV27 and TRBJ2-4, with D possibly being TRBD2 (5 bases). V shed 5 bases and J shed 0 bases, with 14 bases lying between them. The CDR3 has 16 residues. Per germline, CDR1 MNHEY and CDR2 SMNVEV (reference sequence). This CDR3 is CASSLREDLAKNIQYF. DNA for the CDR3: TGTGCCAGCAGTCTCCGGGAAGATTTAGCCAAAAACATTCAGTACTTC.

This chain connects TRBV19 to TRBJ1-2; tentatively, D is TRBD1 (6 bases). V gave up 2 bases and J gave up 5 bases, with 12 bases separating them. From germline, CDR1 is LNHDA and CDR2 SQIVND (reference sequence). This CDR3 has 14 amino acids. CDR3 loop: CASSITGRDYGYTF. The DNA of the CDR3 is TGTGCCAGTAGTATAACAGGGAGGGATTATGGCTACACCTTC.

In regard to this clone: Other DNA sequences in this sample translate to the same CDR3. The chain carries TRBV19 and TRBJ2-7; 8 bases match TRBD2. The CDR3 consists of 14 residues. V gave up 3 bases and J gave up 4 bases; unmatched junction bases: 5. CDR1 and CDR2 (germline): LNHDA, SQIVND (reference sequence). The chain's CDR3 is CASSIGSGSYEQYF. CDR3 bases: TGTGCCAGTAGTATTGGAAGCGGGAGTTACGAGCAGTACTTC.

This clone was seen a single time. The genes are TRBV29-1 and TRBJ2-7, with D perhaps TRBD2 (6 bases). The CDR3 sequence is 16 residues long. In germline, CDR1 is SQVTM, CDR2 ANQGSEA. V lost 3 bases, J lost 2 bases, and 20 bases lay in between. CDR3 in DNA: TGCAGCGTTGAGGTGGAAGGCAGCGGAGGGACCTACGAGCAGTACTTC. Its translation is CSVEVEGSGGTYEQYF.

Remarks on this clone: Other DNA sequences in the sample encode the same CDR3. This rearrangement joins TRBV14 to TRBJ2-3; no firm D call. Germline V CDR1 and CDR2: SGHDN, FVKESK. The ends were cut back, 3 bases at V and 6 bases at J, with 4 bases in the middle. The CDR3 has 11 residues. CDR3 sequence (DNA): TGTGCCAGCAGCCATGGGGATACGCAGTATTTT. Translating it yields CASSHGDTQYF.

This clone is a singleton in its sample. The chain is built from TRBV19 and TRBJ1-5; 9 bases match TRBD1. In germline, CDR1 is LNHDA, CDR2 SQIVND (reference sequence). Trimming removed 1 base from V and 7 bases from J; junction bases left unmatched: 8. This CDR3 is built from 16 residues. The CDR3 bases are TGTGCCAGTAGTATAGGGGGGACAGGGAGAAACCAGCCCCAGCATTTT. Translation: CASSIGGTGRNQPQHF.

The chain uses TRBV4-2 and TRBJ1-4; D may be TRBD1 (6 bases). Germline V gene lookup returns CDR1 LGHNA and CDR2 YNFKEQ. This CDR3 is built from 15 residues. The V end was cut by 0 bases, the J end by 7 bases, with 12 bases between. In DNA, the CDR3 is TGTGCCAGCAGCCAAGAATGGGGGGCGGGTGAAAAACTGTTTTTT. Amino acids: CASSQEWGAGEKLFF.

The chain recombines TRBV7-3 with TRBJ1-1; unclear D gene. The V gene's germline CDR1 is SGHTA and CDR2 FQGTGA. The CDR3 spans 14 residues. V lost 2 bases to trimming and J lost 1 base, with 8 bases between them. DNA for the CDR3: TGTGCCAGCAGCTTAGGCCGGGGGAACACTGAAGCTTTCTTT. It encodes CASSLGRGNTEAFF.

The gene calls are TRBV11-3 and TRBJ2-2, with 10 bases aligning to TRBD2. The V segment lost 5 bases and the J segment 7 bases; nucleotides outside the gene matches: 1. CDR1 is SGHNT, CDR2 YENEEA, per germline. The CDR3 is made up of 13 amino acids. CDR3 DNA sequence: TGTGCCAGCAGCGGGACTAGCGTCGGGGAGCTGTTTTTT. Its protein is CASSGTSVGELFF.

V is TRBV24-1 and J is TRBJ1-2; TRBD1 matches at 9 bases. Germline-derived CDR1 and CDR2 are KGHDR and SFDVKD. The CDR3 spans 18 residues. The ends lost 4 bases at V and 0 bases at J; junction bases unmatched: 11. DNA of the CDR3: TGTGCCACCAGTGACTCTGGGACAGGGCCTCGTACTAACTATGGCTACACCTTC. Protein sequence: CATSDSGTGPRTNYGYTF.

The rearrangement uses TRBV5-1 and TRBJ2-5; TRBD2 matches at 7 bases. CDR1 is SGHRS and CDR2 is YFSETQ in the germline V gene. This CDR3 region has 13 residues. After removal of 1 base from V and 5 bases from J, the junction contained 2 bases not matched to a gene. CDR3 sequence: CASSLYGGETQYF. The CDR3 nucleotides are TGCGCCAGCAGCTTGTACGGGGGGGAGACCCAGTACTTC.

This chain uses TRBV27 with TRBJ1-2; D not resolved. CDR1 MNHEY and CDR2 SMNVEV come from the germline V gene (reference sequence). The CDR3 has 13 residues. V dropped 7 bases and J dropped 2 bases, with 11 bases sitting between them. The CDR3 sequence: CASMATANYGYTF. CDR3 in DNA: TGTGCCAGCATGGCGACTGCCAACTATGGCTACACCTTC.

V gene TRBV24-1 combines with J gene TRBJ2-7, with D hard to call. The CDR3 spans 19 residues. V gave up 9 bases and J gave up 6 bases, with 35 bases separating them. CDR1 is KGHDR, CDR2 SFDVKD, per germline. CDR3 residues: CATAFLLLGGGKGWGEQYF. CDR3 in DNA: TGTGCCACCGCCTTTTTACTTCTAGGTGGTGGGAAAGGTTGGGGCGAGCAGTACTTC.

The chain couples TRBV11-2 to TRBJ2-7, with D hard to call. V was cut by 4 bases and J by 2 bases, with 6 bases left in between. This CDR3 region has 12 residues. Germline V gene data show CDR1 as SGHAT and CDR2 as FQNNGV. CDR3 amino acids: CASSSHAYEQYF. The CDR3 DNA sequence: TGTGCCAGCAGCTCACATGCCTACGAGCAGTACTTC. Full variable domain (rest looked up from reference TRBV11-2 and TRBJ2-7): EAGVAQSPRYKIIEKRQSVAFWCNPISGHATLYWYQQILGQGPKLLIQFQNNGVVDDSQLPKDRFSAERLKGVDSTLKIQPAKLEDSAVYLCASSSHAYEQYFGPGTRLTVT.

This clone was observed a single time. V is TRBV4-3 and J is TRBJ2-3; D tentatively fits TRBD1 or TRBD2 (5 bases each). CDR1 is LGHNA and CDR2 is YSLEER in the germline V gene. V lost 1 base to trimming and J lost 6 bases, with 17 bases between them. The length of the CDR3 is 16 residues. In nucleotides, the CDR3 is TGCGCCAGCAGCCAAGCAGGCCCAGGGAGAAGGGATACGCAGTATTTT. This encodes CASSQAGPGRRDTQYF.

This clone was counted a single time. Other DNA sequences in the sample encode the same CDR3. This chain connects TRBV28 to TRBJ2-7; D might be TRBD1 (5 bases). This CDR3 spans 14 amino acids. Trimming stripped 2 bases from V and 2 bases from J, with 10 bases between. CDR1 MDHEN and CDR2 SYDVKM come from the germline V gene. CDR3 bases: TGTGCCAGCAGTTTAGGCAGGGATCCCTACGAGCAGTACTTC. Translating gives CASSLGRDPYEQYF. The full variable domain, with the rest looked up from reference TRBV28 and TRBJ2-7, is DVKVTQSSRYLVKRTGEKVFLECVQDMDHENMFWYRQDPGLGLRLIYFSYDVKMKEKGDIPEGYSVSREKKERFSLILESASTNQTSMYLCASSLGRDPYEQYFGPGTRLTVT.

The chain links TRBV10-2 to TRBJ2-1; maybe TRBD1 (6 bases). Trimming cost V 3 bases and J 0 bases, with 12 bases left between them. The CDR3 contains 16 residues. Germline lookup yields CDR1 WSHSY and CDR2 SAAADI. CDR3 bases: TGCGCCAGCAGTGATACAGGGATGAGCTCCTACAATGAGCAGTTCTTC. It translates to CASSDTGMSSYNEQFF.

The CDR3 here is CASSLEPTSLDTQYF. CDR3 DNA sequence: TGTGCCAGCAGTCTAGAACCTACCAGCCTGGATACGCAGTATTTT. The chain employs TRBV27 and TRBJ2-3; D unresolved. Germline V gene sequence: CDR1 MNHEY, CDR2 SMNVEV (reference sequence). V lost 5 bases and J 6 bases, leaving 18 bases between the germline ends. The CDR3 sequence is 15 residues long.

This chain links TRBV28 with TRBJ2-3; no firm D call. The CDR3 totals 13 residues. Germline-derived CDR1 and CDR2 are MDHEN and SYDVKM. V lost 5 bases, J lost 8 bases, and 14 bases lay in between. For the CDR3, the DNA is TGTGCCAGCAGTCAAACTTCCTTCGGTACGCAGTATTTT. As protein: CASSQTSFGTQYF.

V gene TRBV6-5 combines with J gene TRBJ1-1; D is undetermined. With 7 bases removed from V and 0 bases from J, the gap between germline ends came to 15 bases. The CDR3 length is 15 residues. CDR1 and CDR2 from the germline V gene are MNHEY and SVGAGI. The CDR3 loop reads CASTGLTVVNTEAFF. Here the CDR3 DNA reads TGTGCCAGCACGGGGTTAACCGTGGTGAACACTGAAGCTTTCTTT.

The genes are TRBV24-1 and TRBJ2-3, with 7 bases that match TRBD1. V was clipped by 3 bases and J by 6 bases; unmatched bases: 5. Germline CDR1 and CDR2: KGHDR and SFDVKD. The CDR3 is made up of 14 amino acids. The CDR3 loop reads CATSDRGGADTQYF. CDR3 nucleotides: TGTGCCACCAGTGATCGAGGGGGCGCGGATACGCAGTATTTT.

This clone was seen once. The chain couples TRBV5-1 to TRBJ2-1; TRBD2 aligns across 11 bases. Germline trimming cut 4 bases from V and 0 bases from J; bases unmatched to any gene: 6. Germline V CDR1 and CDR2: SGHRS, YFSETQ. The CDR3 sequence is 17 residues long. CDR3 DNA sequence: TGCGCCAGCAGCCGGGGACTAGCGGATAGCTCCTACAATGAGCAGTTCTTC. Amino acids: CASSRGLADSSYNEQFF.

CDR3 in DNA: TGTGCCAGCAGCGTATCCCTAGCGGGTAACTCTGGGGCCAACGTCCTGACTTTC. Protein sequence: CASSVSLAGNSGANVLTF. V is TRBV9 and J is TRBJ2-6; 8 bases are a match to TRBD2. Germline assignment: CDR1 SGDLS and CDR2 YYNGEE. With 1 base clipped from V and 0 bases from J, the junction kept 6 bases outside the gene matches. This CDR3 has 18 residues. Complete variable domain (other parts from reference TRBV9 and TRBJ2-6): DSGVTQTPKHLITATGQRVTLRCSPRSGDLSVYWYQQSLDQGLQFLIQYYNGEERAKGNILERFSAQQFPDLHSELNLSSLELGDSALYFCASSVSLAGNSGANVLTFGAGSRLTVL.

The chain recombines TRBV18 with TRBJ1-2, with D possibly being TRBD1 (5 bases). This CDR3 spans 16 amino acids. Trimming stripped 2 bases from V and 2 bases from J, with 15 bases between. Germline V gives CDR1 KGHSH, CDR2 LQKENI. CDR3 sequence: CASSPKDRYTNYGYTF. The CDR3 DNA follows: TGTGCCAGCTCACCAAAAGACAGATACACCAACTATGGCTACACCTTC. Combining the CDR3 with reference TRBV18 and TRBJ1-2 gives the whole variable domain NAGVMQNPRHLVRRRGQEARLRCSPMKGHSHVYWYRQLPEEGLKFMVYLQKENIIDESGMPKERFSAEFPKEGPSILRIQQVVRGDSAAYFCASSPKDRYTNYGYTFGSGTRLTVV.